These 5 T cell receptor beta chains originate from one sample sequenced in a study of T cells in Graves' hyperthyroidism and ophthalmopathy. RNA transcripts provided the source from which TCR beta CDR3 regions were amplified. First-round RT-PCR targeting the TCR CDR3 was performed with the HTBI primer set. TCRdb re-derived calls from the multiplex PCR reads in MiXCR, one entry per CDR3 protein. The sample contains fewer than 850,000 distinct CDR3 sequences, roughly 17% of which appear only once. The sequenced sample consisted of blood. These receptors were collected from a man over 45 with Graves' hyperthyroidism.

This clonotype was recorded many times. The chain combines TRBV5-6 with TRBJ1-2; maybe TRBD1 (5 bases). Germline V CDR1 and CDR2: SGHDT, YYEEEE. The V and J ends lost 3 bases and 4 bases respectively, with 19 bases between them. The CDR3 loop spans 16 amino acids. DNA of the CDR3: TGTGCCAGCAGCTATGAGACAGACGTCCTTCTCTATGGCTACACCTTC. Its translation is CASSYETDVLLYGYTF.

The chain recombines TRBV12-5 with TRBJ1-1; 7 bases are shared with TRBD1. V trimming: 6 bases; J trimming: 1 base; junction bases outside the gene matches: 20. Germline V lookup: CDR1 LGHNT, CDR2 FRNRAP. There are 19 residues in the CDR3. CDR3 region: CASGPSFDRELGQNTEAFF. The CDR3 DNA reads as TGTGCTAGTGGCCCTTCCTTCGACAGGGAACTGGGGCAGAACACTGAAGCTTTCTTT. Full variable domain (missing parts from reference TRBV12-5 and TRBJ1-1): DARVTQTPRHKVTEMGQEVTMRCQPILGHNTVFWYRQTMMQGLELLAYFRNRAPLDDSGMPKDRFSAEMPDATLATLKIQPSEPRDSAVYFCASGPSFDRELGQNTEAFFGQGTRLTVV.

This clonotype was seen a handful of times. The chain is built from TRBV25-1 and TRBJ1-2, with no clear D. Looked up from germline, CDR1 is MGHDK and CDR2 is SYGVNS. This CDR3 comprises 13 residues. V was clipped by 7 bases and J by 8 bases, with 17 bases between them. The CDR3 sequence is CASNDFPLGGYTF. The CDR3 coding sequence is TGTGCCAGCAATGATTTCCCCCTGGGGGGCTACACCTTC.

The sample holds a few counts of this clonotype. V gene TRBV25-1 combines with J gene TRBJ1-3; weak D call: TRBD1 (5 bases). CDR1 MGHDK and CDR2 SYGVNS come from the germline V gene. V dropped 4 bases and J dropped 0 bases, with 10 bases sitting between them. The CDR3 spans 15 residues. The CDR3 reads CASSGQGSSGNTIYF. The CDR3 coding sequence is TGTGCCAGCAGTGGTCAGGGATCCTCTGGAAACACCATATATTTT.

V usage is TRBV6-6 and J usage is TRBJ1-2; TRBD1 matches at 11 bases. The CDR3 loop spans 17 amino acids. Germline lookup yields CDR1 MNHNY and CDR2 SVGAGI (reference sequence). V shed 2 bases and J 5 bases; nucleotides not matched to a gene: 10. CDR3 protein: CASSYLPGQGEEYGYTF. The CDR3, as DNA: TGTGCCAGCAGTTACCTTCCGGGACAGGGGGAGGAGTATGGCTACACCTTC.